Listed here is a single T cell receptor (beta chain). This sample is drawn from a study of CD8+ T cells in alopecia areata. Trimming shortened V by 5 bases and J by 1 base, and 8 bases separated the two germline ends. This CDR3 has 14 amino acids. CDR1 SGHTA and CDR2 FQGTGA come from the germline V gene. RNA extraction and reverse transcription yielded cDNA as sequencing template. The data were produced by immunoSEQ multiplex PCR, yet TCRdb's version contains in-frame clones alone and is incomplete. The sample lists about 270,000 clones, about three fifths occurring once. Documented treatment: oral pan-JAK inhibitor, 5-10 mg twice daily.

This TCR was sampled from a human donor with alopecia areata. The specimen comprised CD4+ T cells sorted from blood, sampled around week 54, from a patient treated with tofacitinib. The chain employs TRBV7-3 and TRBJ2-2, with D perhaps TRBD1 (6 bases). CDR3 amino acids: CASSRDKNTGELFF. CDR3 coding DNA: TGTGCCAGCAGCCGGGACAAGAACACCGGGGAGCTGTTTTTT.